The rows below give T cell receptor beta chains drawn from one sample of a study of OX40 agonist ivuxolimab in advanced cancers. TCRdb's table, derived via immunoSEQ multiplex PCR, lists solely in-frame clones and lacks some. This table holds about 96,000 clones, about four fifths found once. This specimen was CD4+ or CD8+ T cells sorted from blood, taken in a trial of the OX40 agonist ivuxolimab. The receptors shown here come from an adult with an advanced solid tumor such as melanoma, head and neck, liver or kidney cancer. Each CDR3 is given with its conserved first and last residue. Each record gives: V gene, clone size, J gene, D gene, CDR3 DNA, CDR3 protein. D genes are given only for firm matches. Clone size appears in some rows only: once, few, many, or a class for an expanded clone.

v_call: TRBV20-1
clone_size: NA
j_call: TRBJ2-7
d_call: NA
cdr3_nt: TGCAGTGCTCCCATTAACTACGAGCAGTACTTC
cdr3_aa: CSAPINYEQYF

v_call: TRBV7-9
clone_size: NA
j_call: TRBJ1-2
d_call: NA
cdr3_nt: TGTGCCAGCAGCTTAGAGGGGTCCTCCTACTATGGCTACACCTTC
cdr3_aa: CASSLEGSSYYGYTF

v_call: TRBV6-5
clone_size: NA
j_call: TRBJ1-1
d_call: TRBD1
cdr3_nt: TGTGCCAGCAGACGGACAGGGACGTCAGCTACTGAAGCTTTCTTT
cdr3_aa: CASRRTGTSATEAFF

v_call: TRBV10-1
clone_size: once
j_call: TRBJ2-3
d_call: TRBD1
cdr3_nt: TGTGCCAGCAGTTGGGACAGGGACACAGATACGCAGTATTTT
cdr3_aa: CASSWDRDTDTQYF

v_call: TRBV7-8
clone_size: NA
j_call: TRBJ1-1
d_call: NA
cdr3_nt: TGTGCCAGCAGCTTGATGGGGACTGAAGCTTTCTTT
cdr3_aa: CASSLMGTEAFF

v_call: TRBV5-6
clone_size: NA
j_call: TRBJ2-3
d_call: NA
cdr3_nt: TGTGCCAGCAGCTTGGTTCGAGATACGCAGTATTTT
cdr3_aa: CASSLVRDTQYF

v_call: TRBV7-9
clone_size: NA
j_call: TRBJ2-5
d_call: TRBD2
cdr3_nt: TGTGCCAGCAGCGCGACCGCGGGGGGGGCAGAGACCCAGTACTTC
cdr3_aa: CASSATAGGAETQYF

v_call: TRBV19
clone_size: NA
j_call: TRBJ2-7
d_call: TRBD1
cdr3_nt: TGTGCCAGCGCCGACAGGGGGGGAGGACTCGGCGAGCAGTACTTC
cdr3_aa: CASADRGGGLGEQYF

v_call: TRBV29-1
clone_size: NA
j_call: TRBJ2-7
d_call: NA
cdr3_nt: TGCAGCGTTCAATCAGGGGTGTACGAGCAGTACTTC
cdr3_aa: CSVQSGVYEQYF

v_call: TRBV12-5
clone_size: NA
j_call: TRBJ2-7
d_call: TRBD1
cdr3_nt: TGTGCTAGCATTTGGGACAGGGCGCGGGAGCAGTACTTC
cdr3_aa: CASIWDRAREQYF

v_call: TRBV6-5
clone_size: many
j_call: TRBJ1-2
d_call: TRBD1
cdr3_nt: TGTGCCAGCAGGGGAGGGACAGTAGGCTACACCTTC
cdr3_aa: CASRGGTVGYTF

v_call: TRBV10-1
clone_size: once
j_call: TRBJ2-3
d_call: TRBD1
cdr3_nt: TGCGCCAGCAGTGATGGACAGGGGCCAGATACGCAGTATTTT
cdr3_aa: CASSDGQGPDTQYF

v_call: TRBV28
clone_size: NA
j_call: TRBJ2-6
d_call: NA
cdr3_nt: TGTGCCAGCAGTTTAGGGACGGCCTCTGGGGCCAACGTCCTGACTTTC
cdr3_aa: CASSLGTASGANVLTF

v_call: TRBV10-2
clone_size: NA
j_call: TRBJ2-5
d_call: NA
cdr3_nt: TGCGCCAGCAGTGAGTACCAAGAGACCCAGTACTTC
cdr3_aa: CASSEYQETQYF

v_call: TRBV11-3
clone_size: NA
j_call: TRBJ2-2
d_call: NA
cdr3_nt: TGTGCCAGCAGCACTACGAACACCGGGGAGCTGTTTTTT
cdr3_aa: CASSTTNTGELFF

v_call: TRBV14
clone_size: NA
j_call: TRBJ2-2
d_call: NA
cdr3_nt: TGTGCCAGCAGTCCCACGACCAGGAACACCGGGGAGCTGTTTTTT
cdr3_aa: CASSPTTRNTGELFF

v_call: TRBV7-2
clone_size: NA
j_call: TRBJ1-4
d_call: NA
cdr3_nt: TGTGCCAGCAGCTTAGGGGGAAAAGAAAAACTGTTTTTT
cdr3_aa: CASSLGGKEKLFF

v_call: TRBV15
clone_size: NA
j_call: TRBJ2-3
d_call: NA
cdr3_nt: TGTGCCACCAGCAGAGCCGGGGGTACGCAGTATTTT
cdr3_aa: CATSRAGGTQYF

v_call: TRBV5-1
clone_size: NA
j_call: TRBJ2-3
d_call: NA
cdr3_nt: TGCGCCAGCAGCTTATTAGGGGGTAGCTCGCGGGATACGCAGTATTTT
cdr3_aa: CASSLLGGSSRDTQYF

v_call: TRBV7-2
clone_size: NA
j_call: TRBJ1-1
d_call: TRBD1
cdr3_nt: TGTGCCAGCACCATATCGGACAGGGCCGGCACTGAAGCTTTCTTT
cdr3_aa: CASTISDRAGTEAFF

v_call: TRBV7-9
clone_size: once
j_call: TRBJ2-3
d_call: TRBD1
cdr3_nt: TGTGCCAGCAGTCGCGGACAGGGGGGACCTACAGATACGCAGTATTTT
cdr3_aa: CASSRGQGGPTDTQYF

v_call: TRBV6-5
clone_size: few
j_call: TRBJ1-2
d_call: TRBD1
cdr3_nt: TGTGCCAGCAGTTATGACAGGGTTAGTGGCTACACCTTC
cdr3_aa: CASSYDRVSGYTF

v_call: TRBV19
clone_size: NA
j_call: TRBJ1-1
d_call: NA
cdr3_nt: TGTGCCAGTAATCATAGGGGAGGGAACACTGAAGCTTTCTTT
cdr3_aa: CASNHRGGNTEAFF

v_call: TRBV5-1
clone_size: NA
j_call: TRBJ2-5
d_call: TRBD1
cdr3_nt: TGCGCCAGCAGCTTGTCACAGGGGCTTCAAGAGACCCAGTACTTC
cdr3_aa: CASSLSQGLQETQYF

v_call: TRBV2
clone_size: NA
j_call: TRBJ2-7
d_call: NA
cdr3_nt: TGTGCCAGCAGGGGGGGACTTATTCTCTCCTACGAGCAGTACTTC
cdr3_aa: CASRGGLILSYEQYF

v_call: TRBV27
clone_size: NA
j_call: TRBJ1-1
d_call: NA
cdr3_nt: TGTGCCAGCAGCCGAAAGACGGGACGGTCCCCGCCAGTTGAAGCTTTCTTT
cdr3_aa: CASSRKTGRSPPVEAFF

v_call: TRBV29-1
clone_size: NA
j_call: TRBJ2-3
d_call: NA
cdr3_nt: TGCAGCGGGACCGGCCCCCAGCAGTATTTT
cdr3_aa: CSGTGPQQYF

v_call: TRBV10-3
clone_size: NA
j_call: TRBJ2-7
d_call: NA
cdr3_nt: TGTGCCATCAGTACCGGGACCCTCAGCCCCGAGCAGTACTTC
cdr3_aa: CAISTGTLSPEQYF

v_call: TRBV18
clone_size: NA
j_call: TRBJ2-3
d_call: TRBD1
cdr3_nt: TGTGCCAGCTCACCAGGACAGGGCCCAGATACGCAGTATTTT
cdr3_aa: CASSPGQGPDTQYF

v_call: TRBV27
clone_size: NA
j_call: TRBJ1-1
d_call: NA
cdr3_nt: TGTGCCAGCAGTTTATCGTTTAACACTGAAGCTTTCTTT
cdr3_aa: CASSLSFNTEAFF

v_call: TRBV6-5
clone_size: NA
j_call: TRBJ2-7
d_call: TRBD1
cdr3_nt: TGTGCCAGCAGTTACCGGGACAGGGGTTCCTACGAGCAGTACTTC
cdr3_aa: CASSYRDRGSYEQYF

v_call: TRBV10-3
clone_size: NA
j_call: TRBJ2-7
d_call: NA
cdr3_nt: TGTGCCATCAGCGCCAGGGAATCCTACGAGCAGTACTTC
cdr3_aa: CAISARESYEQYF

v_call: TRBV7-6
clone_size: NA
j_call: TRBJ1-1
d_call: NA
cdr3_nt: TGTGCCGCCAGCCCCCAACGGGGCGGCGACACTGAAGCTTTCTTT
cdr3_aa: CAASPQRGGDTEAFF

v_call: TRBV30
clone_size: few
j_call: TRBJ1-1
d_call: NA
cdr3_nt: TGTGCCTGGAGTATCGACCGGCAGACTGAAGCTTTCTTT
cdr3_aa: CAWSIDRQTEAFF

v_call: TRBV27
clone_size: NA
j_call: TRBJ1-1
d_call: NA
cdr3_nt: TGTGCCAGCAGTTTAGGAGGGGCGGACACTGAAGCTTTCTTT
cdr3_aa: CASSLGGADTEAFF

v_call: TRBV2
clone_size: NA
j_call: TRBJ2-3
d_call: NA
cdr3_nt: TGTGCCAGCAGTGATATGGATACGCAGTATTTT
cdr3_aa: CASSDMDTQYF

v_call: TRBV27
clone_size: NA
j_call: TRBJ2-7
d_call: NA
cdr3_nt: TGTGCCAGCAGACCTAGGGGTCCCTACGAGCAGTACTTC
cdr3_aa: CASRPRGPYEQYF

v_call: TRBV27
clone_size: few
j_call: TRBJ2-1
d_call: NA
cdr3_nt: TGTGCCAGCAGTTTATCCGGGAACAATGAGCAGTTCTTC
cdr3_aa: CASSLSGNNEQFF

v_call: TRBV9
clone_size: NA
j_call: TRBJ1-1
d_call: TRBD1
cdr3_nt: TGTGCCAGCAGCGTAAGCTGGACAGGAGCTACTGAAGCTTTCTTT
cdr3_aa: CASSVSWTGATEAFF

v_call: TRBV7-9
clone_size: once
j_call: TRBJ2-7
d_call: NA
cdr3_nt: TGTGCCAGCAGCCCTTCTTCGGCAGGCCACACCGTCGAGCAGTACTTC
cdr3_aa: CASSPSSAGHTVEQYF